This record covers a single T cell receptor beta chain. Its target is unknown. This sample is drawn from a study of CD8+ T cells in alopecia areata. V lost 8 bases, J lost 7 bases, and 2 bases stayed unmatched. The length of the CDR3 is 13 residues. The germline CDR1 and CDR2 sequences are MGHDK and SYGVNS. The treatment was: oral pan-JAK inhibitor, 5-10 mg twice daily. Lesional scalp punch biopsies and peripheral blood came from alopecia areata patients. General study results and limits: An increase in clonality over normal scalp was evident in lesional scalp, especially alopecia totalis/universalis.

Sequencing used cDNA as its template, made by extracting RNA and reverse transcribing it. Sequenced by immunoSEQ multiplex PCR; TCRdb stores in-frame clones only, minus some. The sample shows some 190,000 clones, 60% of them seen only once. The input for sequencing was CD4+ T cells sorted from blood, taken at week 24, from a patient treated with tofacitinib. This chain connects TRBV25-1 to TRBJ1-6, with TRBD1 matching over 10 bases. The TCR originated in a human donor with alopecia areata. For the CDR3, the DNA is TGTGCCAGCGGACAGGGGGGAAATTCACCCCTCCACTTT. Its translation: CASGQGGNSPLHF.